This T cell receptor (beta chain) came from a study of T-cell memory formation after mild COVID-19. Study observations and caveats: Whether second-wave clones peaking at day 37 were SARS-CoV-2 specific went unconfirmed. Shrinking CD4+ clones resided mostly in CM and EM, and CD8+ ones in EMRA.

This CDR3 has 14 residues. Trimming removed 7 bases at V and 5 bases at J, with 17 bases between. The germline CDR1 and CDR2 sequences are LNHDA and SQIVND (reference sequence). Constant-segment primers served in 5'RACE that generated TCR alpha and TCR beta cDNA libraries bearing sample barcodes and UMIs. TCRdb processed the 5' RACE reads anew with MiXCR; each CDR3 protein has one entry. This sample yields 550,000 to 600,000 distinct CDR3 sequences, of which about 18% are seen a single time; roughly 8.2% belongs to the top ten. In this sample, this clonotype turned up a few times. Its antigen is currently unknown.

This receptor was obtained from an adult woman who had mild COVID-19 (a few samples of this study predate the infection). Cell type and time point are not known. The rearrangement joins TRBV19 to TRBJ1-1; D is unclear. The sample consisted of PBMCs or a T cell subset sorted from them (not recorded which). CDR3 bases: TGTGCCAGTAAAACGGGCTCCTGGGGAACTGAAGCTTTCTTT. Its protein is CASKTGSWGTEAFF.